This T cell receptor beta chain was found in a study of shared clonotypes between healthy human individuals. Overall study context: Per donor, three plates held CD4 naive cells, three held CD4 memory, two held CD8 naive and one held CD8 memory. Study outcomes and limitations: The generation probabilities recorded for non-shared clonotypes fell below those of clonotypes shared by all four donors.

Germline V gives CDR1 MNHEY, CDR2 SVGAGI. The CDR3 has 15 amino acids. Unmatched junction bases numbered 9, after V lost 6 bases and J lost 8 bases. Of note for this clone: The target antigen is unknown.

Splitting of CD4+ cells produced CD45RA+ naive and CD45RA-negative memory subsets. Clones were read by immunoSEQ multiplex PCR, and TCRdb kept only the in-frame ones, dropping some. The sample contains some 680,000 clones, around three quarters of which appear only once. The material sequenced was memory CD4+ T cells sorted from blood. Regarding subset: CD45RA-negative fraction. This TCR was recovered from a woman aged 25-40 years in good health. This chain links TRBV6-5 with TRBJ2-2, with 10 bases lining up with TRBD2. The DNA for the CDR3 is TGTGCCAGCAGGCGGGGACTAGCGAGTTCGGGGGAGCTGTTTTTT. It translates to CASRRGLASSGELFF.